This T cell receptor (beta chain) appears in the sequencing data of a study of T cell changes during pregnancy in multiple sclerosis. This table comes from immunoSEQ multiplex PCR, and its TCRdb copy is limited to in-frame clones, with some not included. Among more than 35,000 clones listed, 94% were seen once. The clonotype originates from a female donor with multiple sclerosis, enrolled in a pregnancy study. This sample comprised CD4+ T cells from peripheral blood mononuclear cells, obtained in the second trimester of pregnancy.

The CDR3 protein is CASLRTSGRSAGTDTQYF. CDR3 in DNA: TGTGCCAGCCTTAGGACTAGCGGGAGGTCGGCTGGCACAGATACGCAGTATTTT. The rearrangement links TRBV28 to TRBJ2-3; 14 bases are shared with TRBD2. The CDR3 loop spans 18 amino acids. J lost 1 base, V lost 8 bases, and 11 bases had no gene match. Germline V CDR1 and CDR2: MDHEN, SYDVKM.